The rows below give T cell receptor beta chains drawn from one sample of a study of T cell responses to AZD1222 COVID-19 vaccine. Here immunoSEQ multiplex PCR was the method, and the copy in TCRdb shows in-frame clones only, minus some. This table has around 140,000 clones, about 90% appearing once. The sample was peripheral blood, taken 28 days after the second dose of the MenACWY control vaccine. All receptors derive from an adult who received the MenACWY meningococcal vaccine as a control. Both conserved end residues are part of each CDR3. A D gene is named only where the DNA matches it firmly. Clone size is shown for a subset of rows, as once, few, many or a class of expanded clone.

j_call: TRBJ1-4; d_call: TRBD1; v_call: TRBV10-1; clone_size: .; cdr3_aa: CASTGTGGYANEKLFF; cdr3_nt: TGCGCCAGCACCGGGACAGGGGGGTATGCTAATGAAAAACTGTTTTTT
j_call: TRBJ2-3; d_call: TRBD2; v_call: TRBV7-2; clone_size: .; cdr3_aa: CASSLVPAGGGDTQYF; cdr3_nt: TGTGCCAGCAGCTTAGTACCCGCGGGAGGGGGAGATACGCAGTATTTT
j_call: TRBJ2-3; d_call: TRBD2; v_call: TRBV7-2; clone_size: .; cdr3_aa: CASSFSGGDGWDTQYF; cdr3_nt: TGTGCCAGCAGCTTTAGCGGGGGGGATGGTTGGGATACGCAGTATTTT
j_call: TRBJ1-5; d_call: TRBD1; v_call: TRBV6-5; clone_size: .; cdr3_aa: CASSWSTGGLNQPQHF; cdr3_nt: TGTGCCAGCAGTTGGTCCACAGGGGGCCTCAATCAGCCCCAGCATTTT
j_call: TRBJ1-6; d_call: .; v_call: TRBV3-1/TRBV3-2; clone_size: .; cdr3_aa: CASSPAGGPEDSPLHF; cdr3_nt: TGTGCCAGCAGCCCAGCGGGGGGACCGGAAGACTCACCCCTCCACTTT
j_call: TRBJ1-4; d_call: TRBD1; v_call: TRBV7-9; clone_size: .; cdr3_aa: CASSLSQGVEKLFF; cdr3_nt: TGTGCCAGCAGCTTATCGCAGGGGGTGGAAAAACTGTTTTTT
j_call: TRBJ2-7; d_call: .; v_call: TRBV7-2; clone_size: once; cdr3_aa: CASSPPSYSYEQYF; cdr3_nt: TGTGCCAGCAGCCCACCTAGTTACTCCTACGAGCAGTACTTC
j_call: TRBJ1-5; d_call: .; v_call: TRBV28; clone_size: .; cdr3_aa: CASSFSGSYSNQPQHF; cdr3_nt: TGTGCCAGCAGTTTTTCGGGGTCTTATAGCAATCAGCCCCAGCATTTT
j_call: TRBJ1-2; d_call: .; v_call: TRBV5-6; clone_size: .; cdr3_aa: CASSTLVGNYGYTF; cdr3_nt: TGTGCCAGCAGCACGCTAGTGGGAAACTATGGCTACACCTTC
j_call: TRBJ2-1; d_call: .; v_call: TRBV28; clone_size: .; cdr3_aa: CASSLRAAEQFF; cdr3_nt: TGTGCCAGCAGTTTACGGGCAGCCGAGCAGTTCTTC
j_call: TRBJ2-5; d_call: TRBD1; v_call: TRBV11-2; clone_size: .; cdr3_aa: CASSVGQGKGTQYF; cdr3_nt: TGTGCCAGCAGCGTCGGACAGGGTAAAGGGACCCAGTACTTC
j_call: TRBJ2-3; d_call: .; v_call: TRBV9; clone_size: .; cdr3_aa: CASSHSHGSDSDTQYF; cdr3_nt: TGTGCCAGCAGCCACTCCCACGGGAGTGATTCAGATACGCAGTATTTT
j_call: TRBJ1-6; d_call: .; v_call: TRBV7-8; clone_size: once; cdr3_aa: CASSLVLSGVDNSPLHF; cdr3_nt: TGTGCCAGCAGCTTAGTGCTATCAGGGGTCGATAATTCACCCCTCCACTTT
j_call: TRBJ2-3; d_call: TRBD2; v_call: TRBV7-2; clone_size: once; cdr3_aa: CASSSQTSADTQYF; cdr3_nt: TGTGCCAGCAGCTCCCAGACTAGCGCAGATACGCAGTATTTT
j_call: TRBJ2-7; d_call: TRBD1; v_call: TRBV24-1; clone_size: .; cdr3_aa: CATSDGTEPRQYF; cdr3_nt: TGTGCCACCAGTGATGGGACAGAGCCACGGCAGTACTTC
j_call: TRBJ2-3; d_call: .; v_call: TRBV5-1; clone_size: .; cdr3_aa: CASSEDNTDTQYF; cdr3_nt: TGCGCCAGCTCAGAGGATAACACAGATACGCAGTATTTT
j_call: TRBJ1-1; d_call: .; v_call: TRBV5-1; clone_size: .; cdr3_aa: CASSLEAAARPEAFF; cdr3_nt: TGCGCCAGCAGCTTGGAGGCCGCAGCCCGGCCCGAAGCTTTCTTT
j_call: TRBJ1-5; d_call: .; v_call: TRBV24-1; clone_size: .; cdr3_aa: CATSDSGTNQPQHF; cdr3_nt: TGTGCCACCAGTGATTCCGGGACCAATCAGCCCCAGCATTTT
j_call: TRBJ1-1; d_call: .; v_call: TRBV5-1; clone_size: .; cdr3_aa: CASSLANRVSEAFF; cdr3_nt: TGCGCCAGCAGCTTGGCCAACAGGGTATCTGAAGCTTTCTTT
j_call: TRBJ2-1; d_call: .; v_call: TRBV5-1; clone_size: .; cdr3_aa: CASSSYDGGNEQFF; cdr3_nt: TGCGCCAGCAGCTCGTATGACGGCGGCAATGAGCAGTTCTTC
j_call: TRBJ2-4; d_call: .; v_call: TRBV28; clone_size: .; cdr3_aa: CASSSTKRSLTAKNIQYF; cdr3_nt: TGTGCCAGCAGTTCCACAAAAAGGTCGTTAACCGCCAAAAACATTCAGTACTTC
j_call: TRBJ1-5; d_call: .; v_call: TRBV7-2; clone_size: .; cdr3_aa: CASRQVQGQPQHF; cdr3_nt: TGTGCCAGCAGACAAGTCCAGGGGCAGCCCCAGCATTTT
j_call: TRBJ1-3; d_call: .; v_call: TRBV3-1/TRBV3-2; clone_size: .; cdr3_aa: CASSQGNWAGSGNTIYF; cdr3_nt: TGTGCCAGCAGCCAAGGGAACTGGGCGGGATCCGGAAACACCATATATTTT
j_call: TRBJ1-4; d_call: .; v_call: TRBV19; clone_size: .; cdr3_aa: CASSPMGGVNEKLFF; cdr3_nt: TGTGCCAGTAGCCCAATGGGGGGGGTGAATGAAAAACTGTTTTTT
j_call: TRBJ2-2; d_call: .; v_call: TRBV28; clone_size: .; cdr3_aa: CASSLSRGELFF; cdr3_nt: TGTGCCAGCAGTTTATCACGCGGGGAGCTGTTTTTT
j_call: TRBJ2-1; d_call: .; v_call: TRBV6-5; clone_size: .; cdr3_aa: CASSYGGEQFF; cdr3_nt: TGTGCCAGCAGTTACGGGGGTGAGCAGTTCTTC
j_call: TRBJ2-7; d_call: .; v_call: TRBV2; clone_size: .; cdr3_aa: CASKAQSYEQYF; cdr3_nt: TGTGCCAGCAAGGCACAGTCCTACGAGCAGTACTTC
j_call: TRBJ1-5; d_call: .; v_call: TRBV6-2/TRBV6-3; clone_size: .; cdr3_aa: CASRYTGTAQPQHF; cdr3_nt: TGTGCCAGCAGATACACAGGGACTGCGCAGCCCCAGCATTTT
j_call: TRBJ1-6; d_call: .; v_call: TRBV19; clone_size: .; cdr3_aa: CASSHRRTAFYNSPLHF; cdr3_nt: TGTGCCAGTAGTCACAGGAGGACAGCTTTCTATAATTCACCCCTCCACTTT
j_call: TRBJ2-7; d_call: TRBD1; v_call: TRBV6-6; clone_size: .; cdr3_aa: CASSSQGNYEQYF; cdr3_nt: TGTGCCAGCAGTTCACAGGGGAACTACGAGCAGTACTTC
j_call: TRBJ2-5; d_call: TRBD1; v_call: TRBV28; clone_size: .; cdr3_aa: CASSLGGQGRETQYF; cdr3_nt: TGTGCCAGCAGTTTGGGGGGACAGGGGCGAGAGACCCAGTACTTC
j_call: TRBJ2-3; d_call: .; v_call: TRBV30; clone_size: .; cdr3_aa: CAWSLKGQYTDTQYF; cdr3_nt: TGTGCCTGGAGCTTAAAGGGCCAATACACAGATACGCAGTATTTT
j_call: TRBJ1-2; d_call: .; v_call: TRBV19; clone_size: .; cdr3_aa: CASSTGPTNYGYTF; cdr3_nt: TGTGCCAGTAGCACCGGGCCTACTAACTATGGCTACACCTTC
j_call: TRBJ1-5; d_call: TRBD1; v_call: TRBV2; clone_size: .; cdr3_aa: CASSRDRVQPQHF; cdr3_nt: TGTGCCAGCAGCCGAGACAGGGTTCAGCCCCAGCATTTT
j_call: TRBJ2-7; d_call: .; v_call: TRBV18; clone_size: .; cdr3_aa: CASSPPVAVDEQYF; cdr3_nt: TGTGCCAGCTCACCACCGGTCGCGGTTGACGAGCAGTACTTC
j_call: TRBJ2-7; d_call: .; v_call: TRBV2; clone_size: .; cdr3_aa: CASRVRSGSYEQYF; cdr3_nt: TGTGCCAGCAGGGTGAGGTCGGGCTCCTACGAGCAGTACTTC
j_call: TRBJ1-3; d_call: TRBD1; v_call: TRBV18; clone_size: .; cdr3_aa: CASSPNRGAGNTIYF; cdr3_nt: TGTGCCAGCTCACCCAACAGGGGTGCTGGAAACACCATATATTTT
j_call: TRBJ1-1; d_call: .; v_call: TRBV6-2/TRBV6-3; clone_size: .; cdr3_aa: CASSAQMLNTEAFF; cdr3_nt: TGTGCCAGCAGTGCACAGATGCTGAACACTGAAGCTTTCTTT
j_call: TRBJ1-1; d_call: .; v_call: TRBV7-6; clone_size: once; cdr3_aa: CASSLGMDTEAFF; cdr3_nt: TGTGCCAGCAGCTTGGGGATGGACACTGAAGCTTTCTTT
j_call: TRBJ1-3; d_call: .; v_call: TRBV6-5; clone_size: .; cdr3_aa: CASSYSGGYSGNTIYF; cdr3_nt: TGTGCCAGCAGTTACTCAGGGGGATACTCTGGAAACACCATATATTTT
j_call: TRBJ2-1; d_call: TRBD2; v_call: TRBV6-5; clone_size: once; cdr3_aa: CASSWTSGNEQFF; cdr3_nt: TGTGCCAGCAGTTGGACTAGCGGCAATGAGCAGTTCTTC
j_call: TRBJ1-2; d_call: TRBD1; v_call: TRBV28; clone_size: .; cdr3_aa: CASRGTGRLDGYTF; cdr3_nt: TGTGCCAGCAGGGGGACAGGGAGGTTGGATGGCTACACCTTC
j_call: TRBJ1-1; d_call: .; v_call: TRBV12-5; clone_size: .; cdr3_aa: CASGLAQGRGTEAFF; cdr3_nt: TGTGCTAGTGGTTTGGCACAGGGAAGAGGCACTGAAGCTTTCTTT
j_call: TRBJ1-6; d_call: .; v_call: TRBV11-1; clone_size: .; cdr3_aa: CASGVEDRNSPLHF; cdr3_nt: TGTGCCAGCGGCGTGGAAGATCGGAATTCACCCCTCCACTTT
j_call: TRBJ2-4; d_call: TRBD1; v_call: TRBV5-8; clone_size: .; cdr3_aa: CASSQGDRAENIQYF; cdr3_nt: TGTGCCAGCAGCCAAGGGGACAGGGCTGAAAACATTCAGTACTTC
j_call: TRBJ2-7; d_call: .; v_call: TRBV6-5; clone_size: .; cdr3_aa: CASSYSGGHEQYF; cdr3_nt: TGTGCCAGCAGTTACTCGGGGGGCCACGAGCAGTACTTC
j_call: TRBJ1-1; d_call: .; v_call: TRBV28; clone_size: .; cdr3_aa: CASSSHSGTDTEAFF; cdr3_nt: TGTGCCAGCAGTTCTCACAGCGGTACGGACACTGAAGCTTTCTTT
j_call: TRBJ1-4; d_call: TRBD1; v_call: TRBV6-5; clone_size: .; cdr3_aa: CASSSRDSNEKLFF; cdr3_nt: TGTGCCAGCAGTTCCAGGGACAGTAATGAAAAACTGTTTTTT
j_call: TRBJ2-5; d_call: TRBD2; v_call: TRBV7-2; clone_size: .; cdr3_aa: CASSATGTSQETQYF; cdr3_nt: TGTGCCAGCAGCGCAACCGGGACTAGCCAAGAGACCCAGTACTTC
j_call: TRBJ2-4; d_call: .; v_call: TRBV29-1; clone_size: once; cdr3_aa: CSVVWASIQYF; cdr3_nt: TGCAGCGTCGTCTGGGCGAGCATTCAGTACTTC
j_call: TRBJ2-3; d_call: .; v_call: TRBV28; clone_size: .; cdr3_aa: CASSFSGIDTQYF; cdr3_nt: TGTGCCAGCAGTTTCTCAGGGATAGATACGCAGTATTTT
j_call: TRBJ2-1; d_call: TRBD2; v_call: TRBV7-6; clone_size: once; cdr3_aa: CASSYRTPGLAGDIEQFF; cdr3_nt: TGTGCCAGCAGCTACCGTACTCCGGGACTAGCGGGAGACATTGAGCAGTTCTTC
j_call: TRBJ2-1; d_call: TRBD1; v_call: TRBV9; clone_size: .; cdr3_aa: CASSVRDSYSGSYNEQFF; cdr3_nt: TGTGCCAGCAGCGTACGGGACAGTTACTCGGGCTCCTACAATGAGCAGTTCTTC
j_call: TRBJ2-1; d_call: TRBD2; v_call: TRBV9; clone_size: .; cdr3_aa: CASSVAEGRGGFNEQFF; cdr3_nt: TGTGCCAGCAGCGTAGCCGAAGGGCGGGGGGGATTCAATGAGCAGTTCTTC